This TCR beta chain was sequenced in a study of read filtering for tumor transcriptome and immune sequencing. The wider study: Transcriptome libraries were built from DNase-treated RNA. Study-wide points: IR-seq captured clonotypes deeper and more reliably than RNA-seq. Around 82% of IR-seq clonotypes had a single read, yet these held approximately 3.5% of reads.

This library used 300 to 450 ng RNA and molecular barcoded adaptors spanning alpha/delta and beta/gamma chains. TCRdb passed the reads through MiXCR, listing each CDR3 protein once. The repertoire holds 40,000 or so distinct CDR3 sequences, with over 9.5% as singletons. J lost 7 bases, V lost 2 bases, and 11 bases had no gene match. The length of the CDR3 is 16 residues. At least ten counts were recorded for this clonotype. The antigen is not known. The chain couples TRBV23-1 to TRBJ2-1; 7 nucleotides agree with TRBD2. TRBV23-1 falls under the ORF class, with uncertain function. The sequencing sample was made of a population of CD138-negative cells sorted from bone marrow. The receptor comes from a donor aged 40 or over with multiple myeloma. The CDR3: CASSQRAGESSNEQFF. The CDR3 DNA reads TGCGCCAGCAGTCAACGGGCGGGGGAATCCAGTAATGAGCAGTTCTTC.